This passage covers 21 T cell receptor beta chains from one sample sequenced in a study of T cells of healthy individuals. TCRdb passed the 5' RACE reads through MiXCR, listing each CDR3 protein once. Of 100,000 or so distinct CDR3 sequences detected, approximately 15% appear once; the ten largest clones hold 6.2%. Source of these receptors: a human donor in good health.

This clonotype has only a few counts. The chain uses TRBV30 and TRBJ1-5; D is unresolved. CDR3 size: 12 residues. The V end was cut by 1 base, the J end by 9 bases, with 10 bases between. In germline, CDR1 is GTSNPN, CDR2 SVGIG (reference sequence). CDR3 in amino acids: CAWSDGPGPQHF. The CDR3 DNA reads TGTGCCTGGAGTGATGGTCCTGGGCCCCAGCATTTT. Supplemented by reference TRBV30 and TRBJ1-5, the full variable domain reads SQTIHQWPATLVQPVGSPLSLECTVEGTSNPNLYWYRQAAGRGLQLLFYSVGIGQISSEVPQNLSASRPQDRQFILSSKKLLLSDSGFYLCAWSDGPGPQHFGDGTRLSIL.

This clonotype was observed at least ten times. The chain recombines TRBV4-1 with TRBJ1-5; unclear D gene. V lost 0 bases to trimming and J lost 5 bases, with 17 bases between them. The CDR3 loop spans 17 amino acids. From germline, CDR1 is MGHRA and CDR2 YSYEKL. CDR3 in amino acids: CASSQEQLRGQYQPQHF. The CDR3 DNA reads TGCGCCAGCAGCCAAGAGCAACTGAGAGGCCAATATCAGCCCCAGCATTTT.

This clonotype was observed many times. The chain combines TRBV7-8 with TRBJ1-5; 9 nucleotides line up with TRBD1. Germline assignment: CDR1 SGHVS and CDR2 FQNEAQ. After removal of 5 bases from V and 7 bases from J, the junction contained 9 bases not matched to a gene. The CDR3 has 15 amino acids. CDR3 loop: CASSPRDREEQPQHF. In nucleotides, the CDR3 is TGTGCCAGCAGCCCTAGGGACAGGGAGGAGCAGCCCCAGCATTTT.

This clonotype occurred a few times. The chain recombines TRBV29-1 with TRBJ2-5; D ambiguous. The V end lost 4 bases, the J end lost 3 bases, and 9 bases lay between the germline ends. The CDR3 contains 12 residues. CDR1 and CDR2 (germline): SQVTM, ANQGSEA. Here the CDR3 reads CSVVVAEETQYF. CDR3 sequence (DNA): TGCAGCGTTGTGGTGGCAGAAGAGACCCAGTACTTC.

The rearrangement uses TRBV3-1 and TRBJ2-3; D is uncertain. The CDR3 runs to 14 residues. V was pared by 1 base and J by 0 bases, with 5 bases between. CDR1 and CDR2 (germline): LGHDT, YNNKEL (reference sequence). The CDR3 sequence: CASSQALSTDTQYF. The CDR3 bases are TGTGCCAGCAGCCAAGCTTTAAGCACAGATACGCAGTATTTT.

This clonotype was seen more than once but under ten times. The chain joins TRBV6-5 to TRBJ1-2; D is possibly TRBD1 (6 bases). The germline gives CDR1 MNHEY, CDR2 SVGAGI. CDR3 length equals 14 residues. The V end was cut by 4 bases, the J end by 1 base, with 10 bases between. Here the CDR3 reads CASSSSGVNYGYTF. The CDR3 DNA reads TGTGCCAGCAGTTCGTCAGGGGTTAACTATGGCTACACCTTC.

The J gene is TRBJ2-5, the V gene TRBV29-1, with D possibly being TRBD1 or TRBD2 (6 bases each). Germline-derived CDR1 and CDR2 are SQVTM and ANQGSEA. V was cut by 7 bases and J by 5 bases, with 17 bases left in between. The CDR3 length is 13 residues. This CDR3 is CSGGTPFRETQYF. CDR3 bases: TGCAGCGGCGGGACACCCTTTAGGGAGACCCAGTACTTC.

The chain employs TRBV28 and TRBJ2-1; TRBD2 aligns across 10 bases. The CDR3 sequence is 18 residues long. Losses at the gene ends were 7 bases for V and 0 bases for J; bases not matched to a gene: 12. CDR1 is MDHEN and CDR2 is SYDVKM in the germline V gene. This CDR3 reads CASTGTSVRWGSYNEQFF. Written as DNA, the CDR3 is TGTGCCAGCACCGGGACTAGCGTTAGGTGGGGCTCCTACAATGAGCAGTTCTTC.

In its sample, this clonotype was seen a few times. The chain carries TRBV20-1 and TRBJ2-3; D may be TRBD2 (6 bases). Trimming removed 0 bases at V and 5 bases at J, with 15 bases between. The CDR3 covers 15 residues. Per the germline V gene, CDR1 is DFQATT and CDR2 is SNEGSKA (reference sequence). The CDR3 region is CSARDRRGFGDTQYF. CDR3 nucleotide sequence: TGCAGTGCTAGAGATCGGAGGGGATTCGGAGATACGCAGTATTTT.

The chain joins TRBV6-6 to TRBJ2-1; D unresolved. Trimming removed 4 bases at V and 3 bases at J, with 4 bases between. There are 12 residues in the CDR3. CDR1 is MNHNY and CDR2 is SVGAGI in the germline V gene (reference sequence). CDR3 DNA: TGTGCCAGCAGTTTTATCTACAATGAGCAGTTCTTC. Residues: CASSFIYNEQFF.

There are a few counts of this clonotype. The rearrangement joins TRBV7-8 to TRBJ1-5; D is unclear. This CDR3 spans 17 amino acids. V lost 5 bases and J lost 0, with 17 bases in between. The germline V gene has CDR1 SGHVS and CDR2 FQNEAQ. DNA of the CDR3: TGTGCCAGCAGCCCCCCCGGGAGGGTTGATAGCAATCAGCCCCAGCATTTT. Protein product: CASSPPGRVDSNQPQHF.

There are many counts of this clonotype. This chain uses TRBV6-4 with TRBJ2-2, with D possibly matching TRBD1 (5 bases). The CDR3 is 13 amino acids. The V end was cut by 2 bases, the J end by 7 bases, with 8 bases between. From germline, CDR1 is MRHNA and CDR2 SNTAGT. This CDR3 reads CASSDQGNGELFF. CDR3 sequence (DNA): TGTGCCAGCAGTGACCAGGGAAACGGGGAGCTGTTTTTT.

At least ten counts were recorded for this clonotype. The J gene is TRBJ2-1, the V gene TRBV11-1; D uncertain. The V end was cut by 1 base, the J end by 6 bases, with 10 bases between. The CDR3 is made up of 14 amino acids. Germline V gene data show CDR1 as SGHAT and CDR2 as FQDESV (reference sequence). In DNA form, the CDR3 reads TGTGCCAGCAGCTTAGGTGAGACCGGCAATGAGCAGTTCTTC. As protein: CASSLGETGNEQFF.

The chain has TRBV28 and TRBJ2-3, with TRBD1 identical over 12 bases. The trim removed 3 bases at V and 0 bases at J, leaving 10 bases unmatched. The germline CDR1 and CDR2 sequences are MDHEN and SYDVKM. The CDR3 covers 19 residues. The CDR3 loop reads CASSFGTGGYPSSTDTQYF. CDR3 bases: TGTGCCAGCAGTTTCGGGACAGGGGGCTATCCGTCTAGCACAGATACGCAGTATTTT.

This clonotype was seen ten or more times. V usage is TRBV4-1 and J usage is TRBJ2-1, with a tentative D call TRBD1 (7 bases). Germline V lookup: CDR1 MGHRA, CDR2 YSYEKL. The CDR3 has 18 amino acids. V was shortened by 1 base and J by 6 bases, with 22 bases between the two germline ends. This CDR3 reads CASSQGGGGLTLGNEQFF. CDR3 nucleotides: TGCGCCAGCAGCCAAGGAGGAGGGGGCCTAACCTTGGGCAATGAGCAGTTCTTC.

The table lists this clonotype with a few counts. The V call is TRBV20-1, the J call TRBJ2-3; a possible D gene is TRBD2 (6 bases). The germline V gene has CDR1 DFQATT and CDR2 SNEGSKA (reference sequence). Trimming pared 0 bases from V and 5 bases from J, leaving 12 bases between. CDR3 length equals 14 residues. The CDR3 here is CSARDSAGRDTQYF. The DNA for the CDR3 is TGCAGTGCTAGAGATTCGGCGGGAAGAGATACGCAGTATTTT.

The gene calls are TRBV11-2 and TRBJ2-3; D possibly corresponds to TRBD2 (5 bases). Between the trimmed V and J ends, which lost 5 bases and 6 bases, there was a span of 18 bases. CDR3 length: 15 residues. CDR1 and CDR2 (germline): SGHAT, FQNNGV. Written as DNA, the CDR3 is TGTGCCAGCAGCAACTTACTAAACCCGGGGGATACGCAGTATTTT. It yields the protein CASSNLLNPGDTQYF.

This clonotype was counted a few times. V is TRBV29-1 and J is TRBJ2-2, with a weak D call TRBD2 (6 bases). Germline CDR1 is SQVTM and CDR2 is ANQGSEA. V lost 4 bases to trimming and J lost 5 bases, with 17 bases between them. The CDR3 loop spans 15 amino acids. CDR3 sequence: CSVGRGWGMTGELFF. The CDR3 DNA reads TGCAGCGTTGGGCGGGGTTGGGGTATGACCGGGGAGCTGTTTTTT.

This clonotype has ten or more counts. This rearrangement joins TRBV12-3 or TRBV12-4 to TRBJ1-2; D is ambiguous. The length of the CDR3 is 13 residues. Trimming took 7 bases from V and 5 from J, leaving 14 bases between them. The CDR3 reads CASTPTRRYGYTF. The DNA for the CDR3 is TGTGCCAGCACCCCGACACGGAGATATGGCTACACCTTC.

CDR3: CASSLGHLYEQYF. In nucleotides, the CDR3 is TGTGCCAGCAGCTTGGGGCACCTCTACGAGCAGTACTTC. The gene calls are TRBV5-5 and TRBJ2-7; D is unresolved. The CDR3 totals 13 residues. Germline V gene data show CDR1 as SGHKS and CDR2 as YYEKEE (reference sequence). V dropped 0 bases and J dropped 3 bases, with 7 bases sitting between them.

About this clonotype: Possible read error: a much larger clone is one base away. The rearrangement links TRBV20-1 to TRBJ2-5, with D possibly being TRBD1 (6 bases). Per germline, CDR1 DFQATT and CDR2 SNEGSKA (reference sequence). The CDR3 sequence is 12 residues long. CDR3 nucleotide sequence: TGCAGTGCTCGGACAGACCAAGAGACCCTGTACTTC. Protein sequence: CSARTDQETLYF.